What follows describes a single TCR beta chain. No antigen is known for it. This CDR3 is 12 amino acids long. The V and J ends lost 8 bases and 1 base, in that order; junction bases with no gene match: 1. CDR1 is MNHNS and CDR2 is SASEGT in the germline V gene. Clones were read by immunoSEQ multiplex PCR, and TCRdb kept only the in-frame ones, dropping some. The sample records some 1 million clones, 65% to 80% being singletons. This specimen comes from a study of shared clonotypes between healthy human individuals. Study conclusions and caveats: Clonotype sharing among donors was expected to depend on sequencing depth. Shared clonotypes across all four donors exceeded non-shared ones in generation probability.

This clonotype originated in a man younger than 30 in good health. The V call is TRBV6-1, the J call TRBJ1-1, with 7 bases identical to TRBD1. Specimen: memory CD4+ T cells sorted from blood. Subset noted: CD45RA-negative fraction. The CDR3 protein is CASWDRNTEAFF. The CDR3 DNA is TGTGCCAGCTGGGACAGGAACACTGAAGCTTTCTTT.